A single sample gave rise to the 4 T cell receptor beta chains below, sequenced in a study of control samples from healthy donors and cancer patients. The protocol was immunoSEQ multiplex PCR, while the TCRdb copy is restricted to in-frame clones and leaves out a portion. The sample records about 100,000 clones, almost 85% being singletons. Sequenced input: blood. These receptors originate from a man younger than 35 in good health.

This chain joins TRBV28 and TRBJ1-2; D not resolved. The length of the CDR3 is 11 residues. Germline CDR1 MDHEN, CDR2 SYDVKM. With 4 bases removed from V and 7 bases from J, the gap between germline ends came to 7 bases. In nucleotides, the CDR3 is TGTGCCAGCAGTTCCACCTTTGGCTACACCTTC. It translates to CASSSTFGYTF.

The chain carries TRBV5-4 and TRBJ2-1; D call uncertain. Trimming took 4 bases from V and 0 from J, leaving 11 bases between them. This CDR3 has 15 residues. From germline, CDR1 is SGHNT and CDR2 YYREEE (reference sequence). CDR3 residues: CASSGPQSSYNEQFF. In DNA, the CDR3 is TGTGCCAGCAGCGGACCCCAAAGCTCCTACAATGAGCAGTTCTTC.

The J gene is TRBJ2-5, the V gene TRBV7-2, with no clear D. This CDR3 has 12 residues. V was shortened by 0 bases and J by 4 bases, with 3 bases between the two germline ends. Germline V lookup: CDR1 SGHTA, CDR2 FQGNSA. CDR3 coding DNA: TGTGCCAGCAGCTTAGCACGAGAGACCCAGTACTTC. Translated, it gives CASSLARETQYF.

This clone was detected only a few times. V gene TRBV7-2 combines with J gene TRBJ2-4; no definite D call. Between the trimmed V and J ends, which lost 5 bases and 3 bases, there was a span of 14 bases. Looked up from germline, CDR1 is SGHTA and CDR2 is FQGNSA. The CDR3 sequence is 15 residues long. CDR3: CASSPGKSFKNIQYF. Here the CDR3 DNA reads TGTGCCAGCAGCCCCGGAAAGAGCTTCAAAAACATTCAGTACTTC.